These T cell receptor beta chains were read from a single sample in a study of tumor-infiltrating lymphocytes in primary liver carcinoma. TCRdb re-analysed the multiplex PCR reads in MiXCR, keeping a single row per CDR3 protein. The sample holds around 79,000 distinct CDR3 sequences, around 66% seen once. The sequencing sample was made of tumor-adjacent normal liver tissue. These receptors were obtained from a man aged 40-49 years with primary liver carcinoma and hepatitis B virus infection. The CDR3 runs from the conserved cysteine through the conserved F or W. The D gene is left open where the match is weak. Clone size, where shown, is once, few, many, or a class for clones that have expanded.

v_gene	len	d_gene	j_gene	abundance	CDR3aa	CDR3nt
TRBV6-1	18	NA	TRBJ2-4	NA	CANIPEEGALGDKNIQYF	TGTGCCAACATCCCTGAGGAGGGTGCCCTGGGCGATAAAAACATTCAGTACTTC
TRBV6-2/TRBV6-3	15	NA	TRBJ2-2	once	CASSYSRRYTGEQFF	TGTGCTAGCAGTTACTCCCGGAGGTACACCGGAGAGCAGTTTTTT
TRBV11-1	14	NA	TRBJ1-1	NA	CASSVDRTNTEAFF	TGTGCCAGCAGCGTTGACAGAACGAACACTGAAGCTTTCTTT
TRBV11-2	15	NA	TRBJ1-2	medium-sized	CASSGLRTARYGYTF	TGTGCCAGCAGCGGGTTAAGGACAGCGCGCTATGGCTACACCTTC
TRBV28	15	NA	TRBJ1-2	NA	CASSSGPGARYGYTF	TGTGCCAGCAGTTCCGGACCGGGGGCTAGGTATGGCTACACCTTC
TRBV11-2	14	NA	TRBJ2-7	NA	CDSSFDGRDYEQYF	TGTGACAGCAGCTTTGATGGCAGGGACTACGAGCAGTACTTC
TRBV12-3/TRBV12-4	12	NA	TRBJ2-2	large	CASSLRPGELFF	TGTGCCAGCAGCCTCCGTCCCGGGGAGCTGTTTTTT
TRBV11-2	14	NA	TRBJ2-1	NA	CTSNISGFDNEQFF	TGTACCAGCAACATATCAGGGTTCGACAATGAGCAGTTCTTC
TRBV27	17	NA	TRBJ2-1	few	CASSSTPTTGTYNEQFF	TGTGCCAGCAGTTCCACCCCGACTACCGGAACCTACAATGAGCAGTTCTTC
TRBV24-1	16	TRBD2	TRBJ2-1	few	CATNDSTSGRLNEQFF	TGTGCCACTAATGATTCGACTAGCGGGAGACTCAATGAGCAGTTCTTC
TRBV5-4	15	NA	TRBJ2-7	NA	CASSLAGVLVGEQYF	TGTGCCAGCAGCTTGGCTGGGGTGTTGGTAGGCGAGCAGTACTTC
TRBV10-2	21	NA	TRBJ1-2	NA	CARSKGLVSGGSRRLGYGYTF	TGCGCCAGGAGTAAGGGCTTAGTGTCGGGGGGCAGCCGAAGATTGGGTTATGGCTACACCTTC
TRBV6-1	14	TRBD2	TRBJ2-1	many	CASSELAAMNEQFF	TGTGCCAGCAGTGAACTAGCGGCTATGAATGAGCAGTTCTTC
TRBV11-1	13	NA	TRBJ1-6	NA	CASSWTLVSPLHF	TGTGCCAGCAGCTGGACACTGGTTTCACCCCTTCACTTT
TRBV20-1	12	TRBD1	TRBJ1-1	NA	CSARQGDTEAFF	TGCAGTGCTAGACAGGGGGACACTGAAGCTTTCTTT
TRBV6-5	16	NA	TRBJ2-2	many	CASSYMDPGDTGELFF	TGTGCCAGCAGTTACATGGATCCTGGGGACACCGGGGAGCTGTTTTTT
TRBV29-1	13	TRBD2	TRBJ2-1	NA	CSVKLADYNEQFF	TGCAGCGTTAAGCTAGCGGACTACAATGAGCAGTTCTTC
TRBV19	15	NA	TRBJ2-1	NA	CASSNRAAGNNEQFF	TGTGCCAGTAGTAACCGGGCCGCAGGCAACAATGAGCAGTTCTTC
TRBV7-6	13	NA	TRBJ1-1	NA	CASSLSGNTEAFF	TGTGCCAGCAGCTTATCCGGCAACACTGAAGCTTTCTTT
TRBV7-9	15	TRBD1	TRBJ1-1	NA	CAGSFAGTGDAEALF	TGTGCCGGCAGCTTTGCTGGGACAGGCGATGCTGAAGCTCTCTTT
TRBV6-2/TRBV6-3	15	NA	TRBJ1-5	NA	CASSLDIYSNQPQHF	TGTGCCAGCAGTTTGGACATCTATAGTAATCAACCCCAGCATTTT
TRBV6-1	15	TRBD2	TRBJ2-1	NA	CASSEGTSGSNEQFF	TGTGCCAGCAGTGAAGGGACTAGCGGGAGCAATGAGCAGTTCTTC
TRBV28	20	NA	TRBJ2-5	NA	CATSRQPKTGSWSNEGTQYF	TGTGCCACCAGTCGCCAACCTAAGACAGGTTCATGGTCCAACGAGGGGACCCAGTACTTC
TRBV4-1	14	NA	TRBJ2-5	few	CASSRGDTQETQYF	TGCGCTAGCAGCCGGGGGGACACCCAAGAGACCCAGTACTTC
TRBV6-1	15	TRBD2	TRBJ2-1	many	CASRLGTTPFSEQFF	TGTGCCAGCAGGCTAGGGACTACGCCTTTCAGTGAGCAGTTCTTC
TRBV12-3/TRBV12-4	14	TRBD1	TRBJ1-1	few	CASIRDRSNTEAFF	TGTGCCAGCATACGGGACAGGTCTAACACTGAAGCTTTCTTT
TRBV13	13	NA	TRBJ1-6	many	CASSFYQVPPLHF	TGTGCCAGCAGCTTTTATCAGGTCCCACCCCTCCACTTT
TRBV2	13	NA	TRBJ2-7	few	CASSAFKEGVQYF	TGTGCCAGCAGTGCATTCAAGGAAGGGGTGCAGTACTTC
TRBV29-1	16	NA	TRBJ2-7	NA	CRAMTSGTGTPYERYF	TGCAGGGCCATGACATCTGGGACCGGCACTCCCTACGAACGGTACTTC
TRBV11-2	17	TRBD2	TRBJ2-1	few	CASSRRLAGGPGDEQFF	TGTGCCAGCAGCAGGAGACTAGCGGGAGGGCCGGGGGATGAGCAGTTCTTC
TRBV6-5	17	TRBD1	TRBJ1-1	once	CASGQPGQWILNIEAFF	TGTGCCAGCGGTCAACCGGGACAGTGGATTCTGAACATTGAAGCTTTCTTT
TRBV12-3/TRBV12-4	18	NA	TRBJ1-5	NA	CASSQEPLVEASNRPQHF	TGCGCCAGCAGCCAAGAACCCCTGGTCGAGGCCAGCAATCGGCCCCAGCATTTT
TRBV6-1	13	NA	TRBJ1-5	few	CASSEAKGQPQHF	TGTGCCAGCAGTGAAGCGAAGGGCCAGCCCCAGCATTTT
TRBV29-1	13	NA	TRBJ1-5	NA	CSVVGRINQHQHF	TGCAGCGTTGTCGGACGGATCAATCAGCACCAGCATTTT
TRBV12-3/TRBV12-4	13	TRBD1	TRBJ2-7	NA	CARSFGTGREQYF	TGTGCCAGGAGTTTTGGGACAGGGAGAGAGCAATACTTC
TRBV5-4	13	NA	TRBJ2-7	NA	CASSLQGYYEQNF	TGTGCCAGCAGCTTGCAAGGGTACTACGAGCAGAACTTC
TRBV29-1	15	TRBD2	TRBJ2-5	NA	CSVRTSGSWADTQYF	TGCAGCGTTCGGACTAGCGGGAGTTGGGCAGATACTCAGTACTTC
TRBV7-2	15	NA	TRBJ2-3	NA	CASREVAGRTDTQYF	TGTGCCAGCAGGGAGGTAGCTGGCCGCACAGATACGCAGTATTTT
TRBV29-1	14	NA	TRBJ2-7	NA	CSVGRARDSYEQYF	TGCAGCGTTGGGCGGGCCAGGGACTCCTATGAGCAGTACTTC
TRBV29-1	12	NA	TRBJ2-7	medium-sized	CSVEIGAGEQYF	TGCAGCGTTGAGATTGGGGCGGGCGAGCAGTACTTC
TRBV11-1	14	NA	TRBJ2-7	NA	CANSTRASSYEQYF	TGTGCCAACAGCACCAGGGCCTCTTCCTACGAGCAATACTTC
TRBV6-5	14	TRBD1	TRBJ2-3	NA	CVSMTGCGGDTQYF	TGTGTCAGCATGACAGGGTGCGGAGGAGATACGCAGTATTTT
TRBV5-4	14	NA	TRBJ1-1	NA	CASSTVDDGYNAFF	TGTGCCAGCAGCACGGTCGACGACGGATACAACGCTTTCTTT
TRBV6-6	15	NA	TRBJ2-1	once	CASSHGTYTLGEQFF	TGTGCCAGCAGTCATGGCACCTATACCTTAGGTGAGCAGTTCTTC
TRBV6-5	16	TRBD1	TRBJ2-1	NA	CASNYLEQGVYNEQFF	TGTGCCAGCAATTACCTTGAACAGGGGGTTTACAATGAGCAGTTCTTC
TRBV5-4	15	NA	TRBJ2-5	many	CASSLNGDGQETQYF	TGTGCCAGCAGCTTGAACGGGGACGGCCAAGAGACCCAGTACTTC
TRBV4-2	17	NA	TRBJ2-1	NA	CANSPPAEGGSYNEQFF	TGTGCCAACAGCCCGCCTGCGGAAGGCGGCTCCTACAATGAGCAGTTCTTC
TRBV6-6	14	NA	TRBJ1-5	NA	CASSVGDGANVHHF	NA
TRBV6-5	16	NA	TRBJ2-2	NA	CPSSHYGREITGELFF	TGTCCCAGCAGTCACTACGGACGGGAGATCACCGGGGAGCTGTTTTTT
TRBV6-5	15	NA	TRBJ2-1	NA	CTSSYGTSGRSEQFF	TGTACCAGCAGTTACGGGACATCAGGACGCAGTGAGCAGTTCTTC
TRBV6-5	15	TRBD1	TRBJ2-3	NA	CASSYGTGGSDTQYF	TGTGCCAGCAGTTACGGGACAGGGGGATCAGATACGCAGTATTTC
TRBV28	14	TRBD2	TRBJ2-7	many	CASSLDAGAYEQYF	TGTGCCAGCAGTTTAGATGCGGGAGCCTACGAGCAGTACTTC
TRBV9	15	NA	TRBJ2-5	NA	CASSVAGGSLEAQYF	TGTGCCAGCAGCGTAGCTGGTGGGAGCCTTGAAGCCCAGTACTTC
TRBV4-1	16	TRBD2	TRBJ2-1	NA	CASSQECLAGGSERFF	TGCGCCAGTAGCCAAGAGTGTCTAGCGGGGGGTAGTGAGCGGTTCTTC
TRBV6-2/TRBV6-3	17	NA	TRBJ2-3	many	CASSYSQSGVPTDTQYF	TGTGCCAGCAGTTACTCGCAATCGGGGGTTCCCACAGATACGCAGTATTTT
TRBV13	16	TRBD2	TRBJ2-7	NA	CASSPSPSGRVREQYF	TGTGCCAGCAGCCCCTCTCCTAGCGGGAGGGTTCGGGAGCAGTACTTC
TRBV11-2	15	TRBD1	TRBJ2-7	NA	CASSPPLTGKYGQYF	TGTGCCAGCAGTCCCCCATTGACAGGGAAGTACGGGCAGTACTTT
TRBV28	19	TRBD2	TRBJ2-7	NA	CASSLFVLAGGRISYEQYF	TGTGCCAGCAGTCTTTTCGTACTTGCGGGAGGGCGAATCTCCTACGAGCAGTACTTC
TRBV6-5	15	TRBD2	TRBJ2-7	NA	CASSARTSSVYEQYF	TGTGCCAGCAGTGCCCGGACTAGCTCCGTCTACGAGCAGTACTTC
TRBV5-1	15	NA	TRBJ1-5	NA	CASNLGGQSNQPQHF	TGCGCCAGCAACTTGGGAGGACAGTCAAATCAGCCCCAGCATTTT